This TCR beta chain appears in the sequencing data of a study of regulatory T cells in long-lasting Graves disease. Study details: Antithyroid drugs had been taken under 3 months by newly diagnosed Graves' patients.

Germline V gene lookup returns CDR1 SNHLY and CDR2 FYNNEI. The germline V and J ends were trimmed by 4 bases and 6 bases, with 24 bases remaining between them. CDR3 length equals 17 residues. This clonotype was picked up many times. The antigen is not known. General study findings and limits: Persistent disease preferred TRBV28, TRBJ1-2 and TRBJ2-5; new disease, TRBV20-1 and TRBJ2-1. Clonotypes that were public and shared totalled around 2,700 in persistent patients versus over 800 in new patients.

Time point: newly diagnosed GD, antithyroid drugs for less than 3 months. PBMC RNA served as the TCR library source. An endocrinology department located in Xi'an, China, was where the patients came from. Arm-PCR of CDR3 regions with iRepertoire HTBI primers generated TCR beta libraries. MiXCR was run by TCRdb on the multiplex PCR reads, yielding one entry per CDR3 protein. In the table there are about 240,000 distinct CDR3 sequences, 20% to 25% of which are singletons. The chain links TRBV2 to TRBJ1-2; unclear D gene. This TCR derives from a female donor with Graves disease. The sample consisted of peripheral blood mononuclear cells (PBMCs), taken at new diagnosis, from a patient treated with antithyroid drugs. The CDR3 reads CASSVRVLGPSLDGYTF. CDR3 bases: TGTGCCAGCAGTGTAAGGGTCCTCGGACCCTCCCTGGATGGCTACACCTTC.